The 19 T cell receptor beta chains below come from one sample, sequenced in a study of shared clonotypes between healthy human individuals. Method: immunoSEQ multiplex PCR; TCRdb's copy keeps in-frame clones and lacks some. Of over a million clones listed, 78% are singletons. The source material was memory CD4+ T cells from PBMCs. Subset here: CD45RA-negative fraction. All receptors come from a man aged 18 to 35 in good health. Some clones in this sample may be carry-over from other donors' samples.

The CDR3 coding sequence is TGCGCCAGCAATTTAAGGAGCTACGAGCAGTACTTC. It codes for CASNLRSYEQYF. The J gene is TRBJ2-7, the V gene TRBV4-3; D gene ambiguous. The CDR3 consists of 12 residues. The germline V and J ends were trimmed by 7 bases and 3 bases, with 10 bases remaining between them. Germline CDR1 and CDR2: LGHNA and YSLEER.

The V gene is TRBV2, the J gene TRBJ2-3; a weak D match, TRBD1 (5 bases). CDR1 is SNHLY, CDR2 FYNNEI, per germline. V shed 3 bases and J shed 0 bases, with 10 bases lying between them. The CDR3 is 15 amino acids. The CDR3 region has the DNA TGTGCCAGCAGTGACCAGGGAACTAGCACAGATACGCAGTATTTT. It encodes CASSDQGTSTDTQYF. Full variable domain (remainder filled in from reference TRBV2 and TRBJ2-3): EPEVTQTPSHQVTQMGQEVILRCVPISNHLYFYWYRQILGQKVEFLVSFYNNEISEKSEIFDDQFSVERPDGSNFTLKIRSTKLEDSAMYFCASSDQGTSTDTQYFGPGTRLTVL.

The rearrangement links TRBV6-6 to TRBJ2-1; D possibly corresponds to TRBD2 (6 bases). The V end was cut by 11 bases, the J end by 4 bases, with 15 bases between. This CDR3 is 13 amino acids long. In germline, CDR1 is MNHNY, CDR2 SVGAGI (reference sequence). The CDR3 coding sequence is TGTGCCGTCGGGGCTAGCGATTACAATGAGCAGTTCTTC. Its translation is CAVGASDYNEQFF.

This sequence joins TRBV2 and TRBJ2-6, with no clear D. The CDR3 has 15 amino acids. Germline CDR1 and CDR2: SNHLY and FYNNEI. The V gene lost 4 bases and the J gene lost 1 base, with 8 bases spanning the gap. CDR3 nucleotide sequence: TGTGCCAGCAGTGTTAGGCGGTCTGGGGCCAACGTCCTGACTTTC. Protein: CASSVRRSGANVLTF.

V gene TRBV4-1 combines with J gene TRBJ2-7, with D maybe TRBD2 (6 bases). This CDR3 region has 14 residues. Germline CDR1 and CDR2: MGHRA and YSYEKL. The germline V and J ends were trimmed by 1 base and 4 bases, with 11 bases remaining between them. CDR3 region: CASSQGNSGYEQYF. CDR3 nucleotide sequence: TGCGCCAGCAGCCAAGGGAACAGCGGGTACGAGCAGTACTTC.

The V gene is TRBV5-1, the J gene TRBJ2-5; 8 positions match TRBD2. The CDR3 has 17 amino acids. CDR1 is SGHRS, CDR2 YFSETQ, per germline. V trimming: 4 bases; J trimming: 1 base; junction bases outside the gene matches: 12. The DNA for the CDR3 is TGCGCCAGCAGCCCAACGGGGGGGACTGTGATCCAAGAGACCCAGTACTTC. Protein sequence: CASSPTGGTVIQETQYF.

This clone was observed a single time. The chain carries TRBV7-2 and TRBJ2-7, with D uncertain. V was shortened by 3 bases and J by 2 bases, with 11 bases between the two germline ends. There are 14 residues in the CDR3. CDR1 and CDR2 (germline): SGHTA, FQGNSA. The CDR3 region has the DNA TGTGCCAGCAGCTTGGCGGCCCAAACCTACGAGCAGTACTTC. Translation: CASSLAAQTYEQYF.

The chain joins TRBV10-3 to TRBJ1-3; D may be TRBD1 (5 bases). There are 17 residues in the CDR3. V gave up 6 bases and J gave up 0 bases, with 18 bases separating them. CDR1 ENHRY and CDR2 SYGVKD come from the germline V gene. CDR3 in amino acids: CAIRPGDRGVSGNTIYF. CDR3 DNA: TGTGCCATCAGGCCCGGAGACAGAGGGGTCTCTGGAAACACCATATATTTT.

This clone is a singleton in its sample. The J gene is TRBJ1-2, the V gene TRBV29-1; D is ambiguous. This CDR3 has 12 residues. V gave up 5 bases and J gave up 4 bases, with 11 bases separating them. CDR1 and CDR2 (germline): SQVTM, ANQGSEA. This CDR3 is CSVLDALYGYTF. The CDR3 coding sequence is TGCAGCGTTTTAGACGCCCTCTATGGCTACACCTTC. Combining the CDR3 with reference TRBV29-1 and TRBJ1-2 gives the whole variable domain SAVISQKPSRDICQRGTSLTIQCQVDSQVTMMFWYRQQPGQSLTLIATANQGSEATYESGFVIDKFPISRPNLTFSTLTVSNMSPEDSSIYLCSVLDALYGYTFGSGTRLTVV.

The chain has TRBV13 and TRBJ2-7; D is perhaps TRBD2 (6 bases). Germline V gene sequence: CDR1 PRHDT, CDR2 FYEKMQ (reference sequence). The CDR3 contains 14 residues. Trimming took 7 bases from V and 2 from J, leaving 15 bases between them. In DNA form, the CDR3 reads TGTGCCAGCACCCCGGCGGCGGGACCCTACGAGCAGTACTTC. The encoded protein is CASTPAAGPYEQYF.

This clone was found a few times. This chain connects TRBV6-1 to TRBJ1-1, with TRBD1 matching over 7 bases. This CDR3 is built from 15 residues. Germline trimming cut 4 bases from V and 1 base from J; bases unmatched to any gene: 6. CDR1 and CDR2 from the germline V gene are MNHNS and SASEGT. The CDR3 loop reads CASSALGQSNTEAFF. In DNA, the CDR3 is TGTGCCAGCAGTGCCCTGGGACAGTCGAACACTGAAGCTTTCTTT.

The V call is TRBV28, the J call TRBJ1-1, with no clear D. The V end lost 3 bases, the J end lost 4 bases, and 15 bases lay between the germline ends. The germline gives CDR1 MDHEN, CDR2 SYDVKM. The CDR3 is 15 amino acids. CDR3 sequence: CASSFLDQSGTEAFF. The CDR3 DNA reads as TGTGCCAGCAGTTTCCTGGACCAATCGGGCACTGAAGCTTTCTTT.

Turning to this clone: Other DNA sequences in the same sample also yield this CDR3. This rearrangement joins TRBV18 to TRBJ2-7; 7 bases fit TRBD2. The germline V gene encodes CDR1 KGHSH and CDR2 LQKENI. V shed 1 base, J shed 7 bases, and the junction held 1 base outside the gene matches. The CDR3 is 12 residues long. The CDR3 is CASSPRGSEQYF. The CDR3 DNA is TGTGCCAGCTCACCACGCGGGAGTGAGCAGTACTTC.

The CDR3 coding sequence is TGTGCCAGCAGCTTAGCGGGGGGGGGACTACCCCGCGAGCAGTACTTC. This codes for CASSLAGGGLPREQYF. The chain links TRBV7-8 to TRBJ2-7; 7 nucleotides agree with TRBD2. V was pared by 0 bases and J by 6 bases, with 11 bases of the junction left unmatched. The CDR3 length is 16 residues. Germline V CDR1 and CDR2: SGHVS, FQNEAQ.

The genes are TRBV28 and TRBJ1-2; D is undetermined. The V and J ends lost 6 bases and 11 bases respectively, with 16 bases between them. CDR3 length: 12 amino acids. Germline lookup yields CDR1 MDHEN and CDR2 SYDVKM. CDR3 sequence: CASSLYQRGYTF. The CDR3 DNA follows: TGTGCCAGCAGCCTATACCAACGCGGGTACACCTTC.

The CDR3 reads CAWSPRLAGGADTQYF. The CDR3 DNA reads TGTGCCTGGAGCCCGAGACTAGCGGGAGGGGCAGATACGCAGTATTTT. This chain links TRBV30 with TRBJ2-3, with 14 bases that match TRBD2. There are 16 residues in the CDR3. Germline CDR1 is GTSNPN and CDR2 is SVGIG (reference sequence). The trim removed 3 bases at V and 4 bases at J, leaving 6 bases unmatched.

The sample holds one count of this clone. The chain employs TRBV18 and TRBJ2-7; weak D call: TRBD2 (6 bases). Looked up from germline, CDR1 is KGHSH and CDR2 is LQKENI. The CDR3 contains 16 residues. The V end lost 4 bases, the J end lost 0 bases, and 16 bases lay between the germline ends. The CDR3 loop reads CASSLNPSGGSYEQYF. The DNA for the CDR3 is TGTGCCAGCTCACTCAATCCTTCCGGGGGCTCCTACGAGCAGTACTTC.

This rearrangement joins TRBV4-3 to TRBJ2-1, with D maybe TRBD2 (5 bases). The CDR3 spans 15 residues. Between the trimmed V and J ends, which lost 2 bases and 3 bases, there was a span of 11 bases. The germline CDR1 and CDR2 sequences are LGHNA and YSLEER. CDR3 sequence reads: CASSQMVGNYNEQFF. The DNA for the CDR3 is TGCGCCAGCAGCCAAATGGTCGGGAACTACAATGAGCAGTTCTTC.

The chain employs TRBV28 and TRBJ1-4; 7 nucleotides agree with TRBD1. This CDR3 has 17 amino acids. V lost 0 bases to trimming and J lost 6 bases; unmatched junction nucleotides: 10. CDR1 and CDR2 (germline): MDHEN, SYDVKM. CDR3 DNA sequence: TGTGCCAGCAGTTTATGGGGTCTAGGGGGCCTGGATGAAAAACTGTTTTTT. Translated: CASSLWGLGGLDEKLFF.